The next 27 T cell receptor beta chains were all read from a single sample in a study of CXCR3-negative and CXCR3-positive naive CD8 T cells. Whole-study results and caveats: A higher hydrophobicity marked the TRB CDR3s of CXCR3-positive naive cells versus CXCR3-negative naive cells.

For these TCRs, the target antigens are not known. Researchers prepared the TRB cDNA libraries using 5' RACE with UMI labels. TCRdb re-analyzed the 5' RACE reads; it lists each CDR3 protein once, without DNA. Its clone listing holds 50,000 to 70,000 distinct CDR3 sequences. Material: naive CXCR3+ CD8+ T cells from blood. Subset specified: CD45RO-CCR7+CD27+CD95- naive CD8+ T cells expressing CXCR3 (TNR3+). Receptors originate from a human donor in good health. Some clones in this sample may be carry-over from other donors' samples.

The chain carries TRBV12-3 or TRBV12-4 and TRBJ1-5; without DNA, the TCRdb call of TRBD1 cannot be checked. The CDR3 extends over 14 amino acids. CDR3 region: CASSPGRLPQPQHF.

This chain connects TRBV20-1 to TRBJ2-1; TCRdb outputs TRBD1, but without DNA this stays unchecked. The CDR3 covers 16 residues. CDR1 is DFQATT and CDR2 is SNEGSKA in the germline V gene (reference sequence). The CDR3 region is CSARDIGGASYNEQFF.

J is TRBJ2-7 and V is TRBV28; the TCRdb call, TRBD1, lacks DNA for checking. Per germline, CDR1 MDHEN and CDR2 SYDVKM. CDR3 length: 14 residues. The CDR3 region is CASSSRWTGYEQYF.

The V gene is TRBV5-1, the J gene TRBJ2-2. The germline gives CDR1 SGHRS, CDR2 YFSETQ. The CDR3 is 11 residues long. This CDR3 reads CASLGTGELFF.

This sequence joins TRBV6-2 or TRBV6-3 and TRBJ1-1; the D call from TCRdb, TRBD1, cannot be confirmed without DNA. Looked up from germline, CDR1 is MNHEY and CDR2 is SVGEGT. The CDR3 loop spans 14 amino acids. CDR3 sequence reads: CASSRTGSNTEAFF.

The chain joins TRBV28 to TRBJ2-2; TCRdb lists TRBD1, though no DNA is available to test this call. CDR1 is MDHEN and CDR2 is SYDVKM in the germline V gene. The CDR3 has 12 residues. The CDR3 loop reads CASARGTGELFF.

This chain joins TRBV23-1 and TRBJ2-5; TCRdb outputs TRBD1, but without DNA this stays unchecked. TRBV23-1 is treated as an ORF (open reading frame) with a function not yet certain. This CDR3 contains 15 residues. This CDR3 reads CASSQLNRTQETQYF.

The chain combines TRBV7-9 with TRBJ2-4. CDR1 is SEHNR, CDR2 FQNEAQ, per germline (reference sequence). The length of the CDR3 is 13 residues. CDR3 amino acids: CASSLELVNIQYF.

The CDR3 here is CASSQGPYEQYF. This rearrangement joins TRBV14 to TRBJ2-7; the TCRdb D gene call, TRBD1, has no DNA to confirm it. Per germline, CDR1 SGHDN and CDR2 FVKESK. The CDR3 spans 12 residues.

CDR3 in amino acids: CASTPREDWSGYGYTF. V gene TRBV6-5 combines with J gene TRBJ1-2; absent DNA, TCRdb's TRBD1 call cannot be checked. Germline CDR1 and CDR2: MNHEY and SVGAGI. The CDR3 consists of 16 residues.

The chain uses TRBV7-7 and TRBJ2-2; TCRdb gives TRBD1 as the D gene, but with no DNA this cannot be confirmed. Looked up from germline, CDR1 is SSHAT and CDR2 is FNYEAQ (reference sequence). The CDR3 is 15 amino acids. The CDR3 here is CASSPGTGVVGELFF.

This chain links TRBV28 with TRBJ2-2; lacking DNA, the TRBD1 call made by TCRdb goes unchecked. The CDR3 spans 15 residues. The germline V gene has CDR1 MDHEN and CDR2 SYDVKM. This chain's CDR3 is CASRSQGGHTGELFF.

The chain employs TRBV29-1 and TRBJ2-1. CDR3 length: 11 residues. The germline V gene has CDR1 SQVTM and CDR2 ANQGSEA. CDR3 amino acids: CSVVSYNEQFF.

V is TRBV7-6 and J is TRBJ1-1; TCRdb reports TRBD1, a call that lacks DNA to check it against. This CDR3 region has 14 residues. Germline V gene lookup returns CDR1 SGHVS and CDR2 FNYEAQ. CDR3 region: CASSGYGGRSEAFF.

The chain links TRBV25-1 to TRBJ2-7; TCRdb lists TRBD2, though no DNA is available to test this call. The CDR3 is 15 amino acids. CDR1 MGHDK and CDR2 SYGVNS come from the germline V gene. The CDR3: CASSELEWERYEQYF.

The chain couples TRBV27 to TRBJ2-7; TCRdb's D gene call, TRBD2, goes unchecked for lack of DNA. The CDR3 contains 14 residues. CDR1 MNHEY and CDR2 SMNVEV come from the germline V gene (reference sequence). The CDR3 is CASSLRAAEYEQYF.

The chain uses TRBV4-3 and TRBJ2-2; no DNA is available, so the TRBD2 call from TCRdb remains unchecked. There are 17 residues in the CDR3. CDR1 and CDR2 from the germline V gene are LGHNA and YSLEER. Here the CDR3 reads CASSQGRLAGLTGELFF.

V and J are TRBV14 and TRBJ2-7; TCRdb designates TRBD1, a call that cannot be tested without DNA. Germline V gene sequence: CDR1 SGHDN, CDR2 FVKESK. This CDR3 contains 14 residues. CDR3 region: CASRLTGGPYEQYF.

The chain recombines TRBV12-3 or TRBV12-4 with TRBJ1-2; TCRdb returns TRBD1, unconfirmable since there is no DNA. The CDR3 sequence is 17 residues long. The CDR3 sequence is CASSLIGQGADDYGYTF.

The chain links TRBV9 to TRBJ2-6; the D call from TCRdb, TRBD2, cannot be confirmed without DNA. The CDR3 spans 18 residues. CDR1 and CDR2 (germline): SGDLS, YYNGEE. CDR3: CASSTYGGRTAGANVLTF.

V usage is TRBV29-1 and J usage is TRBJ1-1; TCRdb's D call of TRBD1 is untestable without DNA. The germline V gene has CDR1 SQVTM and CDR2 ANQGSEA. This CDR3 spans 14 amino acids. The CDR3 loop is CSALTGGPDTEAFF.

The V call is TRBV7-6, the J call TRBJ1-1. Germline V gene data show CDR1 as SGHVS and CDR2 as FNYEAQ. The CDR3 is made up of 11 amino acids. CDR3 in amino acids: CASSLASQAFF.

The chain has TRBV29-1 and TRBJ1-2. The germline gives CDR1 SQVTM, CDR2 ANQGSEA. This CDR3 is built from 16 residues. CDR3 sequence: CNVEDSAGIANYGYTF.

The CDR3 region is CSVDSGDTEAFF. This chain joins TRBV29-1 and TRBJ1-1. CDR1 and CDR2 (germline): SQVTM, ANQGSEA. The CDR3 spans 12 residues.

V and J are TRBV5-6 and TRBJ1-1; TCRdb names TRBD1, which stays unverified in the absence of DNA. CDR1 SGHDT and CDR2 YYEEEE come from the germline V gene. The length of the CDR3 is 16 residues. The CDR3 protein is CASSLVRDPANTEAFF.

The CDR3 loop is CASSLFGEQYF. V is TRBV7-9 and J is TRBJ2-7. Germline V gene lookup returns CDR1 SEHNR and CDR2 FQNEAQ (reference sequence). This CDR3 spans 11 amino acids.

The chain carries TRBV28 and TRBJ2-3; TCRdb selects TRBD1, and the lack of DNA leaves this call unchecked. The germline CDR1 and CDR2 sequences are MDHEN and SYDVKM. The CDR3 contains 14 residues. CDR3 residues: CASRMTGFTDTQYF.